The clone carrying this TCR beta chain was observed a handful of times. Its specificity is not known. This sample was taken from a study of blood T cells in healthy people across ages. Findings and limits, study-wide: More naive CD4+ cells and higher diversity were found in long-lived than in aged donors.

It was with a sample-barcoded 5' primer and a J-beta primer mix that a second PCR of roughly 6 to 12 cycles was run. Through a template-switch adaptor with 12 random nucleotides, each cDNA molecule received a tag. MiXCR was run by TCRdb on the 5' RACE reads, yielding one entry per CDR3 protein. The sample lists around 990,000 distinct CDR3 sequences; around two fifths were seen once. The total RNA that was extracted per sample amounted to at least 5 micrograms. Germline values: CDR1 SGHTA, CDR2 FQGTGA. This CDR3 has 16 residues. V lost 1 base and J 0 bases, leaving 10 bases between the germline ends. The sample was blood. This chain connects TRBV7-3 to TRBJ2-1, with unresolved D. The clonotype originates from a man between 18 and 29 years old in good health. CDR3 protein: CASSLKTPSSYNEQFF. In DNA form, the CDR3 reads TGTGCCAGCAGCTTAAAAACCCCAAGCTCCTACAATGAGCAGTTCTTC.